This T cell receptor (beta chain) derives from a study of vaccination effects on CD4 cells after COVID-19. Here immunoSEQ multiplex PCR was the method, and the copy in TCRdb shows in-frame clones only, minus some. The sample gives 20,000 to 25,000 clones, around 77% of which show up once; about 9.1% is in the top ten. In the case of this clone: Its antigen is not known.

Trimming took 0 bases from V and 2 from J, leaving 9 bases between them. Germline CDR1 KGHSH, CDR2 LQKENI. This CDR3 contains 15 residues. Within the ViraFEST assay, antigen-specific CD4+ T cells underwent expansion with viral peptide pools prior to sequencing. Cells that had been cultured for 10 days were the source of isolated CD4+ T cells. Two-dose BNT162b2 or mRNA-1273 vaccination was given to participants. The sample consisted of CD4+ T cells from PBMCs cultured with HCoV-229E spike peptides, taken after COVID-19 vaccination. The clonotype originates from a human donor who received a COVID-19 vaccine. V gene TRBV18 combines with J gene TRBJ2-3; a possible D gene is TRBD2 (5 bases). The CDR3 DNA reads TGTGCCAGCTCACCACCGCGGGCCCCCACAGATACGCAGTATTTT. It encodes CASSPPRAPTDTQYF.